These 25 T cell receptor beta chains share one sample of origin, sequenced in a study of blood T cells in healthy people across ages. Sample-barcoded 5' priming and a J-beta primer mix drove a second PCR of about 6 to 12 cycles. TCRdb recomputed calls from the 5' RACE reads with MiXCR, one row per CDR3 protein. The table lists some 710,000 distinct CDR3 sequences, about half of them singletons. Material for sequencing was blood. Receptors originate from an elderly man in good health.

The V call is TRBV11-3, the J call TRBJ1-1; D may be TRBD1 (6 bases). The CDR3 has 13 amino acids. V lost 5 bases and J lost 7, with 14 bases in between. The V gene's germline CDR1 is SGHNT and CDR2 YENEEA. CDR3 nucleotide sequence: TGTGCCAGCAGCCAAGGGGGGGTTTGTGAAGCTTTCTTT. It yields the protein CASSQGGVCEAFF.

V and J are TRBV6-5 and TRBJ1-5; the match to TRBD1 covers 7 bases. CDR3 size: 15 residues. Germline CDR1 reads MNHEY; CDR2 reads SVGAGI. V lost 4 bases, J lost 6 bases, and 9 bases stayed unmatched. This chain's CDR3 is CASSSDRTAVQPQHF. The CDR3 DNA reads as TGTGCCAGCAGTTCGGACAGGACGGCGGTTCAGCCCCAGCATTTT.

For the CDR3, the DNA is TGCGCCAGCAGCTTGGCGTTGGCAGAGAAAGAGACCCAGTACTTC. Its protein is CASSLALAEKETQYF. The chain has TRBV5-1 and TRBJ2-5, with D unresolved. Germline V gives CDR1 SGHRS, CDR2 YFSETQ. CDR3 length: 15 amino acids. V was clipped by 0 bases and J by 3 bases, with 12 bases between them.

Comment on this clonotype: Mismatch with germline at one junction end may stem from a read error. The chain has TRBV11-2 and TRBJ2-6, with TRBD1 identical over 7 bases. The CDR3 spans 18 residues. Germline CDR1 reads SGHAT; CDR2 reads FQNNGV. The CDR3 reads CASSLTSGTASGANALTF. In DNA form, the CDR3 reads TGTGCCAGCAGCTTAACCTCCGGGACAGCCTCTGGGGCCAACGCCCTGACTTTC.

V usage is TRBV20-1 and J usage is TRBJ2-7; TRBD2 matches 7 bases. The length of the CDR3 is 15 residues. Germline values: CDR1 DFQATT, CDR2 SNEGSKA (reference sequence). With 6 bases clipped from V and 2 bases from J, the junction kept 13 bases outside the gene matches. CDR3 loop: CSARFREGSTYEQYF. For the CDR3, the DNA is TGCAGTGCCCGCTTTAGGGAGGGGAGCACCTACGAGCAGTACTTC.

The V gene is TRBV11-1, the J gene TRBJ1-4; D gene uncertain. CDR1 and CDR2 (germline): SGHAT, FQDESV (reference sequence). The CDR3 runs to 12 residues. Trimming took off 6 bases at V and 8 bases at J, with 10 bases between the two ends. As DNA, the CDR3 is TGTGCCAGCAGTTTGGACCGGGAAAAACTGTTTTTT. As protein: CASSLDREKLFF.

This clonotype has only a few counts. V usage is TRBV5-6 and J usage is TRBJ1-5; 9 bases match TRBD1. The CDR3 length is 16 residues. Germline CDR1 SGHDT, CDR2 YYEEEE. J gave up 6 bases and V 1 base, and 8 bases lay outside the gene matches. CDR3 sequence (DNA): TGTGCCAGCAGCTTGAGGGGACAGGGTGTCCGTCAGCCCCAGCATTTT. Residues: CASSLRGQGVRQPQHF.

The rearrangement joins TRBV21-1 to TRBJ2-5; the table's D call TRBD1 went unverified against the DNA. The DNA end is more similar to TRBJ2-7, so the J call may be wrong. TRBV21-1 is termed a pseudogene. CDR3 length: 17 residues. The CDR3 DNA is TGTGCCAGCAGCAAAGTCCCGGACGGATGCGATGTTTACGAGCAGTACTTC. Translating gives CASSKVPDGCDVYEQYF.

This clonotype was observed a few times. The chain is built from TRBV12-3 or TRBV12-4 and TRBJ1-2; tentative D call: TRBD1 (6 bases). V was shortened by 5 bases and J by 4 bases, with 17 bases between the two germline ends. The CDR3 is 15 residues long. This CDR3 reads CASSGEIARGYGYTF. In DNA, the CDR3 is TGTGCCAGCAGTGGGGAGATCGCCAGGGGCTATGGCTACACCTTC.

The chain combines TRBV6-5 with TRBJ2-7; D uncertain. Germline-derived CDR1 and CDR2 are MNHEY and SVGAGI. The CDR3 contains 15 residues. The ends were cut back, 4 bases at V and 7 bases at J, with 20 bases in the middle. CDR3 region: CASSSWGEESNEQYF. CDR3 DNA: TGTGCCAGCAGTTCATGGGGTGAGGAGAGCAATGAGCAGTACTTC.

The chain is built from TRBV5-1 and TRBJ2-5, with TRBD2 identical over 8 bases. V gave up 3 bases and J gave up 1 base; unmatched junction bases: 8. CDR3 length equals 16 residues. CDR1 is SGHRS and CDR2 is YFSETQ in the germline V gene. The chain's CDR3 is CASSSRGSGIQETQYF. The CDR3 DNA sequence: TGCGCCAGCAGCTCCCGGGGTAGCGGGATCCAAGAGACCCAGTACTTC.

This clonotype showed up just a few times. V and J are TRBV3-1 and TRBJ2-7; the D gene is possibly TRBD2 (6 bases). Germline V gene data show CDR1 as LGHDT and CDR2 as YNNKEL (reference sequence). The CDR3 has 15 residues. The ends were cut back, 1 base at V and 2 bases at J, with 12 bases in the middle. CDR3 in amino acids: CASSQGRDLTYEQYF. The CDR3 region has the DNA TGTGCCAGCAGCCAAGGGCGGGACTTAACCTACGAGCAGTACTTC.

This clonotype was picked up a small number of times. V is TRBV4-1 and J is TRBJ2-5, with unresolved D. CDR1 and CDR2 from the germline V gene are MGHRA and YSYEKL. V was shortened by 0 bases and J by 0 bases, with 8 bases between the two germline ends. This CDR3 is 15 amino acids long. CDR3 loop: CASSQEHSNQETQYF. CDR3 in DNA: TGCGCCAGCAGCCAAGAACACAGCAACCAAGAGACCCAGTACTTC.

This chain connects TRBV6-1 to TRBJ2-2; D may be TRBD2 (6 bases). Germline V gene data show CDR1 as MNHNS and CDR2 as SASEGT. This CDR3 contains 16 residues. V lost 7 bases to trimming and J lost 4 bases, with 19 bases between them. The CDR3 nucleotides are TGTGCCAGCACCGAACCACGGGGGTCCTTCACCGGGGAGCTGTTTTTT. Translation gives CASTEPRGSFTGELFF.

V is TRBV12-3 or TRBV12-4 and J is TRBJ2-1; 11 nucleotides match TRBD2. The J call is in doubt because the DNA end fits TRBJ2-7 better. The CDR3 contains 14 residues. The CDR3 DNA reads TGTGCCAGCCTGCCTAGCGGGGGGTGGTATGAGCAGTACTTC. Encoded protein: CASLPSGGWYEQYF.

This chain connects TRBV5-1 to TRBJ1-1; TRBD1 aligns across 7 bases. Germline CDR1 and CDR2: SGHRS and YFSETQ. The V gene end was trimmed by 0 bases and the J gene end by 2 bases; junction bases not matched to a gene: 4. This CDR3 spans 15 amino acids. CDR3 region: CASSLVTGVNTEAFF. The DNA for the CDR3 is TGCGCCAGCAGCTTGGTTACAGGGGTTAACACTGAAGCTTTCTTT.

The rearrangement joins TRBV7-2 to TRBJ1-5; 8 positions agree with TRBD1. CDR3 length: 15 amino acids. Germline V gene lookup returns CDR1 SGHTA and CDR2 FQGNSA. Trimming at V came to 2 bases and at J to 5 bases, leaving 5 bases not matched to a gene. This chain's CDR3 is CASSLIGTGDQPQHF. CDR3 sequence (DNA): TGTGCCAGCAGCTTAATAGGGACAGGCGATCAGCCCCAGCATTTT.

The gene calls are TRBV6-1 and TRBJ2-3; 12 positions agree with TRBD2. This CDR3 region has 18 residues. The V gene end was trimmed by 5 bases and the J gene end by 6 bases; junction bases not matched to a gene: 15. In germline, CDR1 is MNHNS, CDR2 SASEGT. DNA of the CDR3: TGTGCCAGCAGTCGGGCGGGACCGACTAGCGGGAGAACGGATACGCAGTATTTT. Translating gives CASSRAGPTSGRTDTQYF.

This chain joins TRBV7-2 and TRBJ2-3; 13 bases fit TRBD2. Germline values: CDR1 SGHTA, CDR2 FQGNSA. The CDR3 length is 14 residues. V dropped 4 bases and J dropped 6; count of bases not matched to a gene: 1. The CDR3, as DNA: TGTGCCAGCAGCTCGACTAGCGGGGGGGATACGCAGTATTTT. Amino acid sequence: CASSSTSGGDTQYF.

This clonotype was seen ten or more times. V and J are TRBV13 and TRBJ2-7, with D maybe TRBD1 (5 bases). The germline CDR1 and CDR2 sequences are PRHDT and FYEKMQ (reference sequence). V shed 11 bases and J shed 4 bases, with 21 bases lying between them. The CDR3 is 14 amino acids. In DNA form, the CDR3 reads TGTGCCGGGATGGACACGCAAGAAATATACGAGCAGTACTTC. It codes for CAGMDTQEIYEQYF.

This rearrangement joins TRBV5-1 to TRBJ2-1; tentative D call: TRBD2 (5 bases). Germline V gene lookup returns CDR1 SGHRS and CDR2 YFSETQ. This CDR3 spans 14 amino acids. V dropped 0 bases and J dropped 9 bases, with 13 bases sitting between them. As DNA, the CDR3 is TGCGCCAGCAGCTTGGATGGTAGCGTGAGTGAGCAGTTCTTC. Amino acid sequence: CASSLDGSVSEQFF.

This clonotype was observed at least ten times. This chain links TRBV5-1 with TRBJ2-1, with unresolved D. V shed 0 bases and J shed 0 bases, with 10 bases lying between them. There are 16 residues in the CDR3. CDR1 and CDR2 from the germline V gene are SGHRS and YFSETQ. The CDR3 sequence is CASSLAGPYSYNEQFF. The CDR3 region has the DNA TGCGCCAGCAGCTTGGCCGGACCGTACTCCTACAATGAGCAGTTCTTC.

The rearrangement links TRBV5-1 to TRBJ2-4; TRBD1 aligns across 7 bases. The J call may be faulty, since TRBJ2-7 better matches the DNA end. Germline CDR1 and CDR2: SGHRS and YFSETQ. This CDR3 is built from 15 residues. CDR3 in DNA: TGCGCCAGCAGCACCCAACCAGACAGGGTTGGCGAGCAGTACTTC. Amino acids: CASSTQPDRVGEQYF.

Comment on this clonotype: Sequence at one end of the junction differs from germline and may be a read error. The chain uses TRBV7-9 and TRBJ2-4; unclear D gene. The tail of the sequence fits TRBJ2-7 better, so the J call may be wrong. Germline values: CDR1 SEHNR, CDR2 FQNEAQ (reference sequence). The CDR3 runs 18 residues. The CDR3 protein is CASSLGFRTELYTYEQYF. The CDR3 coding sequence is TGTGCCAGCAGTTTAGGATTCCGGACGGAGCTTTACACCTACGAGCAGTACTTC.

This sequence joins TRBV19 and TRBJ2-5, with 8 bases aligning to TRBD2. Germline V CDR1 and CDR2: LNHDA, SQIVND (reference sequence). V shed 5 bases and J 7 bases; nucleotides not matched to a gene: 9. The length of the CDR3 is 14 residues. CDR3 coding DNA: TGTGCCAGTAGTCTAGCGGGCATAACCGGGACCCAGTACTTC. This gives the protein CASSLAGITGTQYF.